What follows describes a single T cell receptor (beta chain). Its antigen is currently unknown. This sample stems from a study of blood T cell dynamics during melanoma immunotherapy. Study as a whole: Metastatic melanoma patients received first-line pembrolizumab or nivolumab plus ipilimumab. The study's findings and limits: At W3, later disease-control patients showed bifurcated PBMC repertoire changes, unlike progressors.

Data came from immunoSEQ multiplex PCR; TCRdb stores just in-frame clones and leaves some out. The table includes approximately 12,000 clones, about 86% detected once. Sample time point: pre-treatment baseline. Blood was drawn before treatment and at week 3 after checkpoint blockade. Apart from a couple of fast progressors, RECIST 1.1 response was judged 12 weeks post-infusion. The V gene lost 3 bases and the J gene lost 5 bases, with 9 bases spanning the gap. CDR1 and CDR2 from the germline V gene are SGHRS and YFSETQ. The CDR3 has 12 amino acids. The V call is TRBV5-1, the J call TRBJ2-7, with D perhaps TRBD1 (5 bases). The specimen comprised blood, sampled from a patient treated with checkpoint blockade. The receptor was isolated from a human donor with melanoma. The CDR3 DNA reads TGCGCCAGCAGCTCCAGGGTAAACGAGCAGTACTTC. It encodes CASSSRVNEQYF.